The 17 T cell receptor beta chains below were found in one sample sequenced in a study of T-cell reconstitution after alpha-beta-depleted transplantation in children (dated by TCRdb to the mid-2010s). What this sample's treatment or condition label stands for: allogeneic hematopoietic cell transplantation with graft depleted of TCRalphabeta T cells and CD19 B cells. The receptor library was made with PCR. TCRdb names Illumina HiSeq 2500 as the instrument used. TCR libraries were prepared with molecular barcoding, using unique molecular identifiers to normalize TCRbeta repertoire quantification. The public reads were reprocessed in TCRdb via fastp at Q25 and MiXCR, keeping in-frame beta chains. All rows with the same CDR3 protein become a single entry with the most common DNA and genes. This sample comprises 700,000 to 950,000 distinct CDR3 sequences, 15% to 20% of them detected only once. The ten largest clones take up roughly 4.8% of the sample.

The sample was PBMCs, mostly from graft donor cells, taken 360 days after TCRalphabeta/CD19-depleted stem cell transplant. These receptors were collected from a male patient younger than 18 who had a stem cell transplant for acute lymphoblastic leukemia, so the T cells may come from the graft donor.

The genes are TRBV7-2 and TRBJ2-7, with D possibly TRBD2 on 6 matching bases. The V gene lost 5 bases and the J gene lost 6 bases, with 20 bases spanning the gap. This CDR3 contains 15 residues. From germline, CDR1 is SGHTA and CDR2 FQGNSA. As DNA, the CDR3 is TGTGCCAGCAGCCATCTCGGGACTGGGGCCACCGAGCAGTACTTC. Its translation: CASSHLGTGATEQYF.

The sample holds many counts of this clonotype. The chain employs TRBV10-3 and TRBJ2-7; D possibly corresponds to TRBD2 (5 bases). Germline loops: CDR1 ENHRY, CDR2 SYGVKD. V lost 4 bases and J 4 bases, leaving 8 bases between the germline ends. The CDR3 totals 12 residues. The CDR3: CAISVEGYEQYF. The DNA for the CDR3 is TGTGCCATCAGTGTTGAGGGTTACGAGCAGTACTTC.

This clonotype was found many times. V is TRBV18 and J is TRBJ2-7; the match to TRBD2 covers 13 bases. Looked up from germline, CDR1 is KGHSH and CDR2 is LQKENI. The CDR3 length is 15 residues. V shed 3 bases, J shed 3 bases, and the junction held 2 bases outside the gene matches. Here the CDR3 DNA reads TGTGCCAGCTCACCCGGGACTAGCGGGGACTACGAGCAGTACTTC. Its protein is CASSPGTSGDYEQYF.

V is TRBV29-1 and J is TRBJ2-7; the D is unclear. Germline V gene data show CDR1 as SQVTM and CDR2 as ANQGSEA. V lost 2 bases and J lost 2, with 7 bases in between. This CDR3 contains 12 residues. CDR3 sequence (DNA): TGCAGCGTTGAAACAGTCACCTACGAGCAGTACTTC. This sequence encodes CSVETVTYEQYF.

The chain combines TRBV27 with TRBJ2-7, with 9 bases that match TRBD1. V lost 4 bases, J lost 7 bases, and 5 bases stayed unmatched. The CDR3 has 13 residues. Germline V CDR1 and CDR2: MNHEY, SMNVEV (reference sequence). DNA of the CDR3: TGTGCCAGCAGTTCGGACAGGGGAGTAGAGCAGTACTTC. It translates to CASSSDRGVEQYF.

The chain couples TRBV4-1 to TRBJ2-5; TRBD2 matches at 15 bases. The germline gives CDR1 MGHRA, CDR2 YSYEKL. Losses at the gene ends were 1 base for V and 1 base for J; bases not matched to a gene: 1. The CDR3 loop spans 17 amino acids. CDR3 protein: CASSQGTSGRVQETQYF. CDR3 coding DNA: TGCGCCAGCAGCCAAGGGACTAGCGGGAGGGTCCAAGAGACCCAGTACTTC.

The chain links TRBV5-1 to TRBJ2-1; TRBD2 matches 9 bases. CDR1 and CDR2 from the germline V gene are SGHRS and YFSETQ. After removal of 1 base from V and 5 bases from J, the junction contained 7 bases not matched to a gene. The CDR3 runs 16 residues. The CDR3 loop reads CASSLPKAGGHNEQFF. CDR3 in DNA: TGCGCCAGCAGCTTGCCCAAGGCGGGAGGGCACAATGAGCAGTTCTTC.

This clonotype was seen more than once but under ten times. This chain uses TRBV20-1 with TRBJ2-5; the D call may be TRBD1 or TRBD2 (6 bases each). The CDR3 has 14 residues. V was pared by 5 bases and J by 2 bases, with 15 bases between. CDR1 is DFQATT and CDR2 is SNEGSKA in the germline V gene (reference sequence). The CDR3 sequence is CSAPRRGVQETQYF. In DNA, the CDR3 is TGCAGTGCTCCGCGTAGGGGGGTACAAGAGACCCAGTACTTC.

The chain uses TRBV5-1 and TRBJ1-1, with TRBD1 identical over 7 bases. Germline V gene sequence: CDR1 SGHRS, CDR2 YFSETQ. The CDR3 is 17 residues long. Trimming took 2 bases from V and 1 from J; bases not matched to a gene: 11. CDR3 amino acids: CASSFSFRQGPNTEAFF. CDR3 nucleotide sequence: TGCGCCAGCAGCTTTTCCTTTAGACAGGGACCGAACACTGAAGCTTTCTTT.

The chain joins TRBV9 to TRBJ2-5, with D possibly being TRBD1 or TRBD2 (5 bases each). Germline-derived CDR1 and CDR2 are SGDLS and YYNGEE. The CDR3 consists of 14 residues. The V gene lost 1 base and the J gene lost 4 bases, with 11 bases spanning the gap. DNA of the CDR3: TGTGCCAGCAGCGTAACTGGGGGTCGAGAGACCCAGTACTTC. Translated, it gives CASSVTGGRETQYF.

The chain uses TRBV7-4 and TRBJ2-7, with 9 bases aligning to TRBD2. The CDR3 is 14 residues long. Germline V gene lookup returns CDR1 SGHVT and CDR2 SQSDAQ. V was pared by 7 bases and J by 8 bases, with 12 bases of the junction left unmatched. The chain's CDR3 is CASNLAGRAIKQYF. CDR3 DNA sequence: TGTGCCAGCAACCTAGCGGGGCGGGCGATCAAGCAGTACTTC.

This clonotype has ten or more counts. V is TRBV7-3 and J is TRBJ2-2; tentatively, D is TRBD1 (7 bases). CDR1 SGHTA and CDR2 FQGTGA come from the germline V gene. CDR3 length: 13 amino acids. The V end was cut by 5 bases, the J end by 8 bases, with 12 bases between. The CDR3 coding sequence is TGTGCCAGCAGCCTCAGGGGGGAAGGGGAGCTGTTTTTT. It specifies CASSLRGEGELFF.

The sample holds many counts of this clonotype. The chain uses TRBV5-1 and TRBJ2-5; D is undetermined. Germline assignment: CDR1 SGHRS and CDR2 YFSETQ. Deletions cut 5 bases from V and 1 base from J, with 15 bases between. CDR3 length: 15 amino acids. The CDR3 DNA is TGCGCCAGCAGGCCTTCTACCTTGATCCAAGAGACCCAGTACTTC. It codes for CASRPSTLIQETQYF.

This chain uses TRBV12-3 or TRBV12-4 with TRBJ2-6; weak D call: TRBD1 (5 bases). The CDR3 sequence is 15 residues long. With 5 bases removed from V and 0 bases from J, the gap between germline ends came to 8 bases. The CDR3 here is CASSTTGSGANVLTF. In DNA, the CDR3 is TGTGCCAGCAGTACCACAGGCTCTGGGGCCAACGTCCTGACTTTC.

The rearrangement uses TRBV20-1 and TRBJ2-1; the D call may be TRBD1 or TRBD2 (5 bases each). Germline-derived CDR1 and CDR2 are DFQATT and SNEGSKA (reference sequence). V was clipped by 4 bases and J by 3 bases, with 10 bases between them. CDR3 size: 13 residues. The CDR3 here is CSATGPRYNEQFF. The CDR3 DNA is TGCAGTGCTACGGGACCCCGCTACAATGAGCAGTTCTTC.

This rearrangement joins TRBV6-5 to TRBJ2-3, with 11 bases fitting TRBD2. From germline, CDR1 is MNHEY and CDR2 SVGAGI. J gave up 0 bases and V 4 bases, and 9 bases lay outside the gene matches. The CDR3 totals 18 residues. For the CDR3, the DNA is TGTGCCAGCAGTTTTGGACTAGCGGGCCCCCCTAGCACAGATACGCAGTATTTT. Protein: CASSFGLAGPPSTDTQYF.

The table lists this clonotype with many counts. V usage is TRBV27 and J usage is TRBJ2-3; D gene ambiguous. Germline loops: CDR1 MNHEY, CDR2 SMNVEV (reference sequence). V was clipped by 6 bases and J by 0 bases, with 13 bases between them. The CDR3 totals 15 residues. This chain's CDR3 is CASRRRLLSTDTQYF. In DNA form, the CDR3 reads TGTGCCAGCAGACGGAGACTTCTAAGCACAGATACGCAGTATTTT.